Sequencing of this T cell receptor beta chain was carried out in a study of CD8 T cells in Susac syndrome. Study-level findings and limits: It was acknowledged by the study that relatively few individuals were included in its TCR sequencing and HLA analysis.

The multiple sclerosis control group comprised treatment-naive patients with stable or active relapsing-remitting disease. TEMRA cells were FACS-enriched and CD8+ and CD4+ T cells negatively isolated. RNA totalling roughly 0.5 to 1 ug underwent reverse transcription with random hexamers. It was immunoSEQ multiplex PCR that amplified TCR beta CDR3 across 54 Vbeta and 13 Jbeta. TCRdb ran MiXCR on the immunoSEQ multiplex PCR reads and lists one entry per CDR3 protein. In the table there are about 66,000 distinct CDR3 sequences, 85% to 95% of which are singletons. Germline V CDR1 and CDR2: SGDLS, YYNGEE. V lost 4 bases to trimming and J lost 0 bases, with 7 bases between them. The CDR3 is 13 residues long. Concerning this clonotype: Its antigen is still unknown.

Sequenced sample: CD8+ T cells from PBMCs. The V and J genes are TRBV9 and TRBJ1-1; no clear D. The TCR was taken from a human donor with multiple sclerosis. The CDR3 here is CASSSEVNTEAFF. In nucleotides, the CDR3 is TGTGCCAGCAGCTCCGAGGTGAACACTGAAGCTTTCTTT.